Each of the 23 T cell receptor beta chains below was sequenced from the same sample in a study of CD8+ T cells in alopecia areata. Extracted RNA was reverse transcribed into cDNA, the sequencing template. Sequencing used immunoSEQ multiplex PCR; TCRdb keeps in-frame clones, though not all of them. Of 100,000 to 150,000 clones listed, less than 50% were seen once; the top ten hold 10% to 13%. Sequencing was carried out using NKG2D-low CD8+ T cells sorted from blood. The receptors here all came from a human donor with alopecia areata.

The V call is TRBV29-1, the J call TRBJ1-1; D is uncertain. This CDR3 is built from 13 residues. Trimming cost V 1 base and J 2 bases, with 8 bases left between them. In germline, CDR1 is SQVTM, CDR2 ANQGSEA. The CDR3 nucleotides read TGCAGCGTTGAAGCTGGTCCCAACACTGAAGCTTTCTTT. This gives the protein CSVEAGPNTEAFF.

Only one count was recorded for this clone. The chain links TRBV4-1 to TRBJ2-1; D is possibly TRBD2 (7 bases). In germline, CDR1 is MGHRA, CDR2 YSYEKL. The V end lost 1 base, the J end lost 3 bases, and 10 bases lay between the germline ends. The CDR3 loop spans 15 amino acids. CDR3 amino acids: CASSQVGGVYNEQFF. CDR3 nucleotide sequence: TGCGCCAGCAGCCAAGTAGGGGGGGTCTACAATGAGCAGTTCTTC.

There are a few counts of this clone. This chain links TRBV7-9 with TRBJ1-1; D is uncertain. The V gene's germline CDR1 is SEHNR and CDR2 FQNEAQ (reference sequence). This CDR3 is built from 11 residues. Trimming cost V 5 bases and J 7 bases, with 8 bases left between them. The CDR3 sequence is CASSPADEAFF. Written as DNA, the CDR3 is TGTGCCAGCAGCCCGGCAGATGAAGCTTTCTTT.

There are a few counts of this clone. The chain carries TRBV7-9 and TRBJ2-7; D ambiguous. The germline V and J ends were trimmed by 6 bases and 5 bases, with 11 bases remaining between them. CDR1 is SEHNR, CDR2 FQNEAQ, per germline (reference sequence). CDR3 length: 12 amino acids. The DNA for the CDR3 is TGTGCCAGCAGTCCCCAGGTACACGAGCAGTACTTC. It is translated as CASSPQVHEQYF. Using reference TRBV7-9 and TRBJ2-7 for the parts outside the CDR3, the full variable domain is DTGVSQNPRHKITKRGQNVTFRCDPISEHNRLYWYRQTLGQGPEFLTYFQNEAQLEKSRLLSDRFSAERPKGSFSTLEIQRTEQGDSAMYLCASSPQVHEQYFGPGTRLTVT.

The chain is built from TRBV30 and TRBJ1-5, with 10 bases fitting TRBD1. The V gene's germline CDR1 is GTSNPN and CDR2 SVGIG (reference sequence). The V gene end was trimmed by 0 bases and the J gene end by 4 bases; junction bases not matched to a gene: 3. This CDR3 has 15 amino acids. The CDR3 region is CAWSVRGQGNQPQHF. CDR3 sequence (DNA): TGTGCCTGGAGTGTACGGGGACAGGGGAATCAGCCCCAGCATTTT.

The V call is TRBV27, the J call TRBJ2-7, with 8 nucleotides matching TRBD1. This CDR3 is 14 amino acids long. The J segment lost 6 bases and the V segment lost 8 bases, leaving 12 bases of the junction unmatched. Germline V gene sequence: CDR1 MNHEY, CDR2 SMNVEV (reference sequence). CDR3 loop: CASGPGTGGREQYF. DNA for the CDR3: TGTGCCAGCGGACCTGGGACAGGTGGTCGCGAGCAGTACTTC.

This clone was counted between two and nine times. Other DNA sequences of this sample code for an identical CDR3. CDR3 residues: CSVEVNTEAFF. The CDR3 nucleotides read TGCAGCGTTGAGGTTAACACTGAAGCTTTCTTT. The chain links TRBV29-1 to TRBJ1-1; D ambiguous. Germline CDR1 reads SQVTM; CDR2 reads ANQGSEA. The CDR3 is 11 residues long. V lost 3 bases and J lost 2, with 4 bases in between.

This clone has more than one count but fewer than ten. The chain recombines TRBV29-1 with TRBJ2-7; unclear D gene. The germline V and J ends were trimmed by 2 bases and 2 bases, with 10 bases remaining between them. This CDR3 has 13 amino acids. Germline values: CDR1 SQVTM, CDR2 ANQGSEA. CDR3 amino acids: CSVEYEEPYEQYF. CDR3 bases: TGCAGCGTTGAATATGAGGAGCCCTACGAGCAGTACTTC.

This chain links TRBV27 with TRBJ1-5, with D unresolved. From germline, CDR1 is MNHEY and CDR2 SMNVEV (reference sequence). V was shortened by 3 bases and J by 5 bases, with 8 bases between the two germline ends. This CDR3 contains 13 residues. The CDR3 sequence is CASSFGSHQPQHF. The DNA of the CDR3 is TGTGCCAGCAGTTTCGGGAGTCATCAGCCCCAGCATTTT.

The chain is built from TRBV13 and TRBJ2-3; D remains unclear. The CDR3 covers 11 residues. In germline, CDR1 is PRHDT, CDR2 FYEKMQ (reference sequence). V gave up 3 bases and J gave up 6 bases, with 4 bases separating them. The CDR3 DNA reads as TGTGCCAGCAGCTTTGCCGATACGCAGTATTTT. Protein product: CASSFADTQYF.

For the CDR3, the DNA is TGCGCCAGCAGCGTGGGACTAGCGGGACCCTACGAGCAGTACTTC. Residues: CASSVGLAGPYEQYF. The chain has TRBV5-1 and TRBJ2-7; TRBD2 matches 13 bases. The germline gives CDR1 SGHRS, CDR2 YFSETQ. V lost 4 bases to trimming and J lost 2 bases; unmatched junction nucleotides: 3. CDR3 length equals 15 residues.

As to this clone: Within the sample, other DNA sequences also encode this same CDR3. The chain recombines TRBV7-9 with TRBJ2-5; D assignment may be TRBD1 or TRBD2 (5 bases each). The ends were cut back, 1 base at V and 1 base at J, with 7 bases in the middle. Germline-derived CDR1 and CDR2 are SEHNR and FQNEAQ (reference sequence). This CDR3 comprises 14 residues. The CDR3, as DNA: TGTGCCAGCAGCTTAGTCGGGACCCAAGAGACCCAGTACTTC. Protein: CASSLVGTQETQYF. Full variable domain (rest looked up from reference TRBV7-9 and TRBJ2-5): DTGVSQNPRHKITKRGQNVTFRCDPISEHNRLYWYRQTLGQGPEFLTYFQNEAQLEKSRLLSDRFSAERPKGSFSTLEIQRTEQGDSAMYLCASSLVGTQETQYFGPGTRLLVL.

This chain uses TRBV4-1 with TRBJ1-2; D is uncertain. V was clipped by 4 bases and J by 3 bases, with 12 bases between them. Germline V gives CDR1 MGHRA, CDR2 YSYEKL. CDR3 length equals 14 residues. This CDR3 reads CASSPTDVDYGYTF. CDR3 bases: TGCGCCAGCAGCCCAACGGACGTAGACTATGGCTACACCTTC.

This rearrangement joins TRBV6-5 to TRBJ2-7, with 10 bases fitting TRBD1. This CDR3 has 14 amino acids. Per germline, CDR1 MNHEY and CDR2 SVGAGI. The J segment lost 5 bases and the V segment lost 4 bases, leaving 5 bases of the junction unmatched. The CDR3 sequence is CASSSKTGGDEQYF. Here the CDR3 DNA reads TGTGCCAGCAGTTCCAAGACAGGGGGCGACGAGCAGTACTTC.

This sequence joins TRBV27 and TRBJ1-2, with D perhaps matching TRBD1 (6 bases). V lost 10 bases and J lost 4, with 13 bases in between. The CDR3 extends over 12 amino acids. The germline V gene has CDR1 MNHEY and CDR2 SMNVEV (reference sequence). This CDR3 reads CATADSFYGYTF. The CDR3 DNA reads TGTGCCACCGCGGACAGCTTCTATGGCTACACCTTC.

The chain couples TRBV28 to TRBJ2-7; the match to TRBD2 covers 9 bases. The V gene end was trimmed by 6 bases and the J gene end by 5 bases; junction bases not matched to a gene: 14. The CDR3 has 16 residues. Germline lookup yields CDR1 MDHEN and CDR2 SYDVKM. CDR3: CASSPAVAGGIHEQYF. CDR3 DNA: TGTGCCAGCAGCCCGGCCGTGGCGGGGGGGATCCACGAGCAGTACTTC.

Concerning this clone: One end of the junction varies from germline; a read error may be responsible. This chain joins TRBV2 and TRBJ2-3, with D uncertain. Germline loops: CDR1 SNHLY, CDR2 FYNNEI. This CDR3 has 13 amino acids. This CDR3 reads CASEEPGTVTQYF. CDR3 DNA sequence: TGTGCCAGCGAAGAGCCAGGCACAGTTACGCAGTATTTT.

CDR3 in amino acids: CSVPAGTLHYGYTF. The CDR3 bases are TGCAGCGTTCCCGCCGGGACACTTCACTATGGCTACACCTTC. The chain couples TRBV29-1 to TRBJ1-2, with a tentative D call TRBD1 (6 bases). Germline CDR1 reads SQVTM; CDR2 reads ANQGSEA. This CDR3 spans 14 amino acids. V gave up 5 bases and J gave up 3 bases, with 16 bases separating them.

The rearrangement joins TRBV9 to TRBJ2-3; unclear D gene. V was pared by 0 bases and J by 1 base, with 9 bases between. The CDR3 is made up of 15 amino acids. Looked up from germline, CDR1 is SGDLS and CDR2 is YYNGEE. As DNA, the CDR3 is TGTGCCAGCAGCGTAGATGGTATTGGCACAGATACGCAGTATTTT. Protein sequence: CASSVDGIGTDTQYF.

The CDR3 reads CASSYSGGGVETQYF. The CDR3 DNA follows: TGTGCCAGCAGTTACTCTGGGGGCGGTGTAGAGACCCAGTACTTC. J is TRBJ2-5 and V is TRBV6-5; possible D gene TRBD1, 6 bases. V lost 0 bases, J lost 4 bases, and 12 bases lay in between. The CDR3 totals 15 residues. Germline values: CDR1 MNHEY, CDR2 SVGAGI.

V usage is TRBV2 and J usage is TRBJ1-2; D gene ambiguous. Germline CDR1 and CDR2: SNHLY and FYNNEI. This CDR3 contains 11 residues. With 8 bases removed from V and 4 bases from J, the gap between germline ends came to 8 bases. CDR3: CASEGVYGYTF. The CDR3 region has the DNA TGTGCCAGCGAGGGCGTCTATGGCTACACCTTC.

The CDR3 is CASSSPDHNEQFF. The CDR3 DNA follows: TGTGCCAGCAGCAGCCCGGACCACAATGAGCAGTTCTTC. The chain employs TRBV25-1 and TRBJ2-1; no definite D call. Per the germline V gene, CDR1 is MGHDK and CDR2 is SYGVNS. Trimming took 6 bases from V and 5 from J, leaving 11 bases between them. This CDR3 has 13 amino acids.

J is TRBJ2-7 and V is TRBV29-1, with 7 nucleotides matching TRBD2. The germline V gene encodes CDR1 SQVTM and CDR2 ANQGSEA. After removal of 7 bases from V and 6 bases from J, the junction contained 12 bases not matched to a gene. The CDR3 has 13 residues. DNA of the CDR3: TGCAGCGGGTTCGACGGGGAGCGGGGCGAGCAGTACTTC. Translating gives CSGFDGERGEQYF.